A selection of T cell receptor beta chains follows, all from one sample in a study of identifying expanded T cells in peripheral blood. Clones were read by immunoSEQ multiplex PCR, and TCRdb kept only the in-frame ones, dropping some. Among 100,000 to 150,000 clones listed, over 65% were seen once. Sequenced input: blood. The source of these receptors is a person between 18 and 75 years old in good health. Both conserved end residues are part of each CDR3. A D gene is named only where the DNA matches it firmly. Clone size is stated in some rows and not others, as once, few, many or a class when expanded.

J | size | V | length | D | DNA | CDR3
TRBJ1-1 | NA | TRBV6-5 | 11 | NA | TGTGCCAGCAGTTCCTATACTGAAGCTTTCTTT | CASSSYTEAFF
TRBJ2-7 | NA | TRBV4-3 | 15 | NA | TGCGCCAGCAGCCAAAGGACTGGAAGCTCCTACGAGCAGTACTTC | CASSQRTGSSYEQYF
TRBJ1-5 | few | TRBV4-1 | 13 | NA | TGCGCCAGCAGCCAAGTTATCGGTCAGCCCCAGCATTTT | CASSQVIGQPQHF
TRBJ2-3 | NA | TRBV7-6 | 14 | NA | TGTGCCAGCAGCCCGCTCCCGGGGGCAGATACGCAGTATTTT | CASSPLPGADTQYF
TRBJ2-7 | NA | TRBV7-3 | 15 | NA | TGTGCCAGCAGCTTAAGCCCTGTTGGATTTTACGAGCAGTACTTC | CASSLSPVGFYEQYF
TRBJ2-2 | once | TRBV11-2 | 14 | NA | TGTGCCAGCAGCTTTGCGGTGGCCACCGGGGAGCTGTTTTTT | CASSFAVATGELFF
TRBJ1-2 | NA | TRBV6-1 | 16 | TRBD1 | TGTGCCAGCAGTGAAGTTCTAGGCGGGACAGGGGGTGGCTACACCTTC | CASSEVLGGTGGGYTF
TRBJ2-7 | NA | TRBV11-2 | 13 | NA | TGTGCCAGCAGCTTACAGCTTTTCTACGAGCAGTACTTC | CASSLQLFYEQYF
TRBJ2-5 | NA | TRBV2 | 15 | TRBD2 | TGTGCCAGCAGTACAAGGACTAGAATTTCTGAGACCCAGTACTTC | CASSTRTRISETQYF
TRBJ1-1 | NA | TRBV29-1 | 11 | NA | TGCAGCGTCCCGGACGGTGAGGGAGCTTTCTTT | CSVPDGEGAFF
TRBJ1-2 | NA | TRBV29-1 | 14 | NA | TGCAGCGTTGAATCCGGGACGGACTACTATGGCTACACCTTC | CSVESGTDYYGYTF
TRBJ1-2 | NA | TRBV6-1 | 14 | NA | TGTGCCAGCTACAACTCCGAGGGGCTACGCCGGAACACCTTC | CASYNSEGLRRNTF
TRBJ2-1 | NA | TRBV9 | 13 | NA | TGTGCCAGCAGCCGCGGTCTTACCAATGAGCAGTTCTTC | CASSRGLTNEQFF
TRBJ2-2 | NA | TRBV7-3 | 19 | TRBD1 | TGTGCCAGCAGCTTATTCCCCCGAGGACAGGGGGTTATGAGGAGGGAGCTGTTTTTT | CASSLFPRGQGVMRRELFF
TRBJ2-2 | NA | TRBV7-9 | 14 | NA | TGTGCCAGCAGCTATGACGCGAACACCGGGGAGCTGTTTTTT | CASSYDANTGELFF
TRBJ1-5 | NA | TRBV19 | 15 | NA | TGTGCCAGTAGTATAGACAGGGGTGGCAATCAGCCCCAGCATTTT | CASSIDRGGNQPQHF
TRBJ1-3 | NA | TRBV5-1 | 15 | NA | TGCGCCAGCAGCCTATCGAGCCCATTTGGAAACACCATATATTTT | CASSLSSPFGNTIYF
TRBJ2-7 | NA | TRBV7-2 | 16 | NA | TGTGCCAGCAGCTTAGGGCCCAATGACCAATATTACGAGCAGTACTTC | CASSLGPNDQYYEQYF
TRBJ1-6 | NA | TRBV4-3 | 12 | NA | TGCGCCAGCAGCCGAGTCAATTCACCCCTCCACTTT | CASSRVNSPLHF
TRBJ1-2 | NA | TRBV6-5 | 13 | NA | TGTGCCAGCAGTTTGCAGGGGCATCAGGGGATCACCTTC | CASSLQGHQGITF
TRBJ1-1 | NA | TRBV6-6 | 12 | NA | TGTGCCAGCAGTTACTCGACGTCTGAAGCTTTCTTT | CASSYSTSEAFF
TRBJ1-5 | many | TRBV7-2 | 13 | NA | TGTGCCAGCAGCCGTTACCAGTATCAGCACCAGCATTTT | CASSRYQYQHQHF
TRBJ2-2 | NA | TRBV7-9 | 15 | NA | TGTGCCAGCAGCTTACGTGAGGTTAACACCGGGGAGCTGTTTTTT | CASSLREVNTGELFF